This TCR beta chain was recorded in a study of control samples from healthy donors and cancer patients (dated by TCRdb to the early 2020s). The receptor library was made with the immunoSEQ multiplex PCR assay. This immuneACCESS table, as held by TCRdb, lists in-frame sequences with V and J called but not all clones. Of the missing ones, under half trace to an unresolved V gene in checked studies; the others have no known cause. For this sample there are 180,000 or so clones; over 85% appear just once. The ten most abundant clones make up approximately 4% of the sample. From its cysteine to its phenylalanine, the CDR3 spans 18 amino acids. Just CDR3 DNA is preserved here, 54 bases in frame from base 1. V and J are truncated by 1 base and 8 bases respectively, leaving an intervening sequence of 21 bases. The germline V gene supplies CDR1 MNHGY and CDR2 SVAAGI. Concerning this clone: This receptor's antigen is unknown. Base-call qualities are not available, and no considerably larger clone is one nucleotide away.

The receptor's source is a woman aged 55 to 70 in good health. The rearrangement combines TRBV6-9 with TRBJ1-6; the D gene is possibly TRBD1, with 5 bases matching. The sample taken for sequencing was blood. The CDR3 protein is CASSYLGGRTLLDSPLHF. Here is the DNA: TGTGCCAGCAGTTATTTGGGGGGTCGAACACTTTTGGATTCACCCCTCCACTTT.